The next 4 T cell receptor beta chains were all read from a single sample in a study of blood T cell repertoires in COVID-19. Produced via immunoSEQ multiplex PCR; TCRdb's table is partial and in-frame only. This table has hundreds of thousands of clones, less than 90% appearing once. The specimen sequenced was peripheral blood. The receptors shown here come from a man aged 40-49 years with acute or convalescent COVID-19.

The genes are TRBV11-3 and TRBJ2-3; TRBD2 matches at 9 bases. The germline gives CDR1 SGHNT, CDR2 YENEEA. V lost 3 bases and J lost 5; bases outside the gene matches: 9. There are 16 residues in the CDR3. CDR3 protein: CASSLFTSGPEDTQYF. The CDR3, as DNA: TGTGCCAGCAGCTTGTTTACTAGCGGGCCAGAAGATACGCAGTATTTT.

This clone showed up just once. V usage is TRBV7-6 and J usage is TRBJ2-7; D is undetermined. Germline lookup yields CDR1 SGHVS and CDR2 FNYEAQ. The CDR3 covers 14 residues. Deletions cut 5 bases from V and 2 bases from J, with 13 bases between. The CDR3 reads CASSMLETAYEQYF. The CDR3 DNA reads as TGTGCCAGCAGCATGCTGGAGACGGCCTACGAGCAGTACTTC.

This clone was found a few times. This rearrangement joins TRBV25-1 to TRBJ2-1, with TRBD1 matching over 8 bases. V was pared by 3 bases and J by 9 bases, with 4 bases of the junction left unmatched. Germline V gene data show CDR1 as MGHDK and CDR2 as SYGVNS. The CDR3 extends over 13 amino acids. The CDR3 coding sequence is TGTGCCAGCAGTGATGGCAGGGGGCTTGAGCAGTTCTTC. Its protein is CASSDGRGLEQFF.

This chain joins TRBV11-2 and TRBJ2-5; 8 positions agree with TRBD1. After removal of 5 bases from V and 3 bases from J, the junction contained 5 bases not matched to a gene. The CDR3 sequence is 14 residues long. The germline V gene has CDR1 SGHAT and CDR2 FQNNGV. DNA of the CDR3: TGTGCCAGCAGCCGGTCGACAGGGGAAGAGACCCAGTACTTC. The encoded protein is CASSRSTGEETQYF.